The text below deals with one T cell receptor (beta chain). Its antigen is not known. Only in-frame clones appear in the TCRdb table, and some are missing; sequencing was by immunoSEQ multiplex PCR. The table lists 250,000 to 350,000 clones, around 77% of them singletons. The J segment lost 7 bases and the V segment lost 0 bases, leaving 6 bases of the junction unmatched. CDR1 and CDR2 from the germline V gene are KGHSH and LQKENI. There are 15 residues in the CDR3. This sample is drawn from a study of cytotoxic CD8 clonotypes in ibrutinib-treated CLL. Study-wide points: Before falling back toward baseline at progression, clonality had risen at the time of ibrutinib response. Measured clonality at baseline was greater than in age-matched healthy donors and tracked with circulating CD8+ T-cell counts.

The rearrangement joins TRBV18 to TRBJ2-4; 7 nucleotides match TRBD1. The sample in question was PBMCs, obtained at disease progression, from a patient treated with ibrutinib. This clonotype originated in a human donor with chronic lymphocytic leukemia. The CDR3 sequence: CASSPPGQAGNIQYF. The CDR3 nucleotides are TGTGCCAGCTCACCACCCGGACAGGCCGGGAACATTCAGTACTTC. Using reference TRBV18 and TRBJ2-4 for the parts outside the CDR3, the full variable domain is NAGVMQNPRHLVRRRGQEARLRCSPMKGHSHVYWYRQLPEEGLKFMVYLQKENIIDESGMPKERFSAEFPKEGPSILRIQQVVRGDSAAYFCASSPPGQAGNIQYFGAGTRLSVL.